Each of the 17 T cell receptor beta chains below was sequenced from the same sample in a study of blood T cell repertoires in COVID-19. Sequencing was performed with immunoSEQ multiplex PCR; in TCRdb, only in-frame clones are kept and a portion is missing. The repertoire includes about 80,000 clones, 80% to 85% of them detected once, and approximately 39% sits in the top ten. Sequencing was done on a sample of peripheral blood. The receptor set was obtained from a woman in her 70s with acute or convalescent COVID-19.

This clone was counted once. The rearrangement links TRBV4-1 to TRBJ2-1; 9 bases map to TRBD1. CDR3 size: 15 residues. V shed 4 bases and J 5 bases; nucleotides not matched to a gene: 6. In germline, CDR1 is MGHRA, CDR2 YSYEKL. The CDR3, as DNA: TGCGCCAGCAGCCGTACGGGACAGGGCCACAATGAGCAGTTCTTC. Translation: CASSRTGQGHNEQFF.

The CDR3 DNA reads TGTGCCAGCAGCGATACGACAGGGTTGGGTTCACCCCTCCACTTT. Its protein product is CASSDTTGLGSPLHF. This chain connects TRBV7-3 to TRBJ1-6; TRBD1 matches 7 bases. Germline values: CDR1 SGHTA, CDR2 FQGTGA. The length of the CDR3 is 15 residues. Trimming took 5 bases from V and 9 from J; bases not matched to a gene: 10.

The chain links TRBV29-1 to TRBJ2-1, with 9 bases fitting TRBD2. V gave up 6 bases and J gave up 8 bases; unmatched junction bases: 8. Germline assignment: CDR1 SQVTM and CDR2 ANQGSEA. The CDR3 runs to 13 residues. The DNA of the CDR3 is TGCAGCGTCGAGCCGGGACTAGCTGATGAGCAGTTCTTC. Its translation: CSVEPGLADEQFF.

The chain carries TRBV5-1 and TRBJ2-3, with D maybe TRBD1 (6 bases). This CDR3 is built from 17 residues. CDR1 is SGHRS, CDR2 YFSETQ, per germline. The V and J ends lost 1 base and 3 bases respectively, with 18 bases between them. DNA of the CDR3: TGCGCCAGCAGCTTGTACGTTTCGGGGCAGGGGACAGATACGCAGTATTTT. Its protein product is CASSLYVSGQGTDTQYF.

V is TRBV15 and J is TRBJ1-5; a weak D match, TRBD1 (5 bases). Germline V gene lookup returns CDR1 LNHNV and CDR2 YYDKDF (reference sequence). Trimming took 1 base from V and 6 from J, leaving 10 bases between them. The CDR3 loop spans 14 amino acids. The CDR3 DNA reads as TGTGCCACCAGCAGAGGGGGGGGACTTCAGCCCCAGCATTTT. Translation: CATSRGGGLQPQHF.

V is TRBV3-1 (or the pseudogene TRBV3-2) and J is TRBJ1-2; 9 bases agree with TRBD1. After removal of 0 bases from V and 4 bases from J, the junction contained 6 bases not matched to a gene. This CDR3 has 16 residues. CDR1 and CDR2 (germline): LGHDT, YNNKEL (reference sequence). CDR3 coding DNA: TGTGCCAGCAGCCAAGATCGGGGGACAGGGAGCTATGGCTACACCTTC. The encoded protein is CASSQDRGTGSYGYTF.

This clone appeared a few times. The CDR3 loop is CASSQRLVDRFF. In DNA form, the CDR3 reads TGTGCCAGCAGCCAAAGGCTAGTGGATCGGTTCTTC. J is TRBJ2-1 and V is TRBV3-1 (or the pseudogene TRBV3-2); D remains ambiguous. V was trimmed by 2 bases and J by 15 bases, leaving 14 bases between them. From germline, CDR1 is LGHDT and CDR2 YNNKEL (reference sequence). The CDR3 consists of 12 residues.

J is TRBJ2-5 and V is TRBV7-2; TRBD2 matches 7 bases. Trimming took 1 base from V and 5 from J; bases not matched to a gene: 7. Per germline, CDR1 SGHTA and CDR2 FQGNSA. The CDR3 length is 15 residues. This CDR3 reads CASSLVAGAFETQYF. The CDR3 DNA reads as TGTGCCAGCAGCTTAGTTGCGGGAGCCTTTGAGACCCAGTACTTC.

V gene TRBV20-1 combines with J gene TRBJ2-5; possible D gene TRBD1, 6 bases. Germline-derived CDR1 and CDR2 are DFQATT and SNEGSKA (reference sequence). Trimming cost V 3 bases and J 2 bases, with 19 bases left between them. This CDR3 is 16 amino acids long. CDR3 region: CSASLPTGDGQETQYF. The CDR3 DNA sequence: TGCAGTGCTAGTCTCCCGACAGGAGACGGGCAAGAGACCCAGTACTTC.

This chain uses TRBV2 with TRBJ2-1, with no clear D. Per the germline V gene, CDR1 is SNHLY and CDR2 is FYNNEI. CDR3 length: 12 residues. V was pared by 6 bases and J by 4 bases, with 7 bases between. CDR3 nucleotide sequence: TGTGCCAGCAGGTTAGAGTACAATGAGCAGTTCTTC. Translating it yields CASRLEYNEQFF.

CDR3 amino acids: CASSNRTSGRNEQFF. Written as DNA, the CDR3 is TGTGCCAGCAGCAACCGGACTAGCGGGAGAAATGAGCAGTTCTTC. This chain joins TRBV5-4 and TRBJ2-1; 13 nucleotides match TRBD2. The CDR3 has 15 residues. Losses at the gene ends were 4 bases for V and 7 bases for J; bases not matched to a gene: 5. CDR1 SGHNT and CDR2 YYREEE come from the germline V gene (reference sequence). Looking up the rest from reference TRBV5-4 and TRBJ2-1 gives the full variable domain: ETGVTQSPTHLIKTRGQQVTLRCSSQSGHNTVSWYQQALGQGPQFIFQYYREEENGRGNFPPRFSGLQFPNYSSELNVNALELDDSALYLCASSNRTSGRNEQFFGPGTRLTVL.

This clone was counted many times. The chain has TRBV29-1 and TRBJ1-2; D unclear. With 6 bases removed from V and 5 bases from J, the gap between germline ends came to 7 bases. There are 10 residues in the CDR3. Per germline, CDR1 SQVTM and CDR2 ANQGSEA. The CDR3 DNA reads as TGCAGCGTGGAGGAATATGGCTACACCTTC. As protein: CSVEEYGYTF.

The chain recombines TRBV9 with TRBJ1-2; D might be TRBD1 (6 bases). Trimming pared 1 base from V and 4 bases from J, leaving 14 bases between. Germline V gives CDR1 SGDLS, CDR2 YYNGEE. This CDR3 is built from 15 residues. CDR3 DNA: TGTGCCAGCAGCGTACCACAGGGTAGGAGCTATGGCTACACCTTC. Amino acid sequence: CASSVPQGRSYGYTF.

The sample holds one count of this clone. This sequence joins TRBV29-1 and TRBJ1-2; no definite D call. V was pared by 7 bases and J by 5 bases, with 11 bases between. Looked up from germline, CDR1 is SQVTM and CDR2 is ANQGSEA. CDR3 length equals 11 residues. The CDR3 reads CSAGERYGYTF. CDR3 in DNA: TGCAGCGCCGGCGAGCGGTATGGCTACACCTTC. The complete variable domain, with remaining parts taken from reference TRBV29-1 and TRBJ1-2, reads SAVISQKPSRDICQRGTSLTIQCQVDSQVTMMFWYRQQPGQSLTLIATANQGSEATYESGFVIDKFPISRPNLTFSTLTVSNMSPEDSSIYLCSAGERYGYTFGSGTRLTVV.

The chain has TRBV5-1 and TRBJ2-3, with 10 bases identical to TRBD1. Germline CDR1 reads SGHRS; CDR2 reads YFSETQ. The CDR3 runs 16 residues. Trimming removed 5 bases from V and 6 bases from J; junction bases left unmatched: 12. The CDR3 bases are TGCGCCAGCAGGTCTACTCCGGGACAGGGGCGGGATACGCAGTATTTT. This codes for CASRSTPGQGRDTQYF.

The V gene is TRBV19, the J gene TRBJ2-2; 7 positions match TRBD1. After removal of 5 bases from V and 4 bases from J, the junction contained 13 bases not matched to a gene. Germline assignment: CDR1 LNHDA and CDR2 SQIVND (reference sequence). CDR3 length equals 17 residues. Here the CDR3 DNA reads TGTGCCAGTAGTTTCTCGACAGGGTATGGGGGCACCGGGGAGCTGTTTTTT. Its protein is CASSFSTGYGGTGELFF. Looking up the rest from reference TRBV19 and TRBJ2-2 gives the full variable domain: DGGITQSPKYLFRKEGQNVTLSCEQNLNHDAMYWYRQDPGQGLRLIYYSQIVNDFQKGDIAEGYSVSREKKESFPLTVTSAQKNPTAFYLCASSFSTGYGGTGELFFGEGSRLTVL.

J is TRBJ1-2 and V is TRBV27; a possible D gene is TRBD1 (5 bases). Trimming took 0 bases from V and 7 from J, leaving 12 bases between them. This CDR3 region has 14 residues. Germline CDR1 is MNHEY and CDR2 is SMNVEV (reference sequence). The CDR3: CASSLSTQVSGYTF. CDR3 coding DNA: TGTGCCAGCAGTTTATCGACACAGGTATCTGGCTACACCTTC.